Following are 30 T cell receptor beta chains from one sample sequenced in a study of post-analysis software for immune sequencing data. Study-wide findings and caveats: Compared with controls, patients had more of about 5 TRBV segments, including TRBV5-6, TRBV5-1 and TRBV20-1.

Unique molecular identifiers were present in the TCR beta cDNA libraries. TCRdb analysed the PCR reads with MiXCR anew, one entry per CDR3 protein. The data show about 770,000 distinct CDR3 sequences, about 45% seen once. Their target antigens are unknown. The specimen was blood. These receptors came from a girl aged 10 to 17 with multiple sclerosis.

V gene TRBV29-1 combines with J gene TRBJ1-2; maybe TRBD1 (5 bases). Germline values: CDR1 SQVTM, CDR2 ANQGSEA. V lost 1 base to trimming and J lost 6 bases, with 21 bases between them. The CDR3 length is 16 residues. In nucleotides, the CDR3 is TGCAGCGTTGAAGTCCTCTCGGGACGGGGGGATGATGGCTACACCTTC. Its protein product is CSVEVLSGRGDDGYTF.

The chain couples TRBV29-1 to TRBJ1-2; unclear D gene. CDR1 is SQVTM, CDR2 ANQGSEA, per germline. The CDR3 totals 13 residues. V dropped 5 bases and J dropped 2 bases, with 12 bases sitting between them. The CDR3 DNA is TGCAGCGTTAATACAGCCGAAAACTATGGCTACACCTTC. Amino acids: CSVNTAENYGYTF. Variable domain in full (rest from reference TRBV29-1 and TRBJ1-2): SAVISQKPSRDICQRGTSLTIQCQVDSQVTMMFWYRQQPGQSLTLIATANQGSEATYESGFVIDKFPISRPNLTFSTLTVSNMSPEDSSIYLCSVNTAENYGYTFGSGTRLTVV.

This rearrangement joins TRBV29-1 to TRBJ2-7, with D perhaps matching TRBD1 (6 bases). Germline lookup yields CDR1 SQVTM and CDR2 ANQGSEA. This CDR3 has 12 residues. V was pared by 5 bases and J by 4 bases, with 12 bases between. CDR3 loop: CSVRDNWYEQYF. Here the CDR3 DNA reads TGCAGCGTTCGGGACAATTGGTACGAGCAGTACTTC.

The chain is built from TRBV11-2 and TRBJ2-4; possible D gene TRBD1, 6 bases. The J call is uncertain, as TRBJ2-7 better fits the DNA end. The germline gives CDR1 SGHAT, CDR2 FQNNGV. This CDR3 has 15 amino acids. The CDR3 loop reads CASSMNRDKTYEQYF. The CDR3 nucleotides read TGTGCCAGCAGCATGAACCGGGACAAGACCTACGAGCAGTACTTC.

The chain joins TRBV20-1 to TRBJ2-5; 7 nucleotides match TRBD1. Germline V CDR1 and CDR2: DFQATT, SNEGSKA (reference sequence). Germline trimming cut 3 bases from V and 7 bases from J; bases unmatched to any gene: 14. The CDR3 covers 15 residues. The chain's CDR3 is CSASTPGTEGRTQYF. CDR3 sequence (DNA): TGCAGTGCTAGTACTCCCGGGACAGAGGGTCGGACCCAGTACTTC.

This clonotype was detected once. The chain links TRBV12-3 or TRBV12-4 to TRBJ1-5; TRBD1 matches 10 bases. The CDR3 is 17 residues long. V gave up 5 bases and J gave up 2 bases; unmatched junction bases: 9. CDR3 nucleotide sequence: TGTGCCAGCAGTCAGACAGGGGGCCTAGGTGGCAATCAGCCCCAGCATTTT. The encoded protein is CASSQTGGLGGNQPQHF.

In its sample, this clonotype was seen once. The rearrangement links TRBV9 to TRBJ2-1; a possible D gene is TRBD2 (6 bases). V dropped 0 bases and J dropped 4 bases, with 11 bases sitting between them. Per germline, CDR1 SGDLS and CDR2 YYNGEE. The CDR3 length is 15 residues. CDR3 amino acids: CASSVEASAYNEQFF. The CDR3 nucleotides read TGTGCCAGCAGCGTAGAAGCTAGCGCATACAATGAGCAGTTCTTC.

The chain recombines TRBV4-1 with TRBJ1-4; D is unclear. The germline V and J ends were trimmed by 0 bases and 7 bases, with 6 bases remaining between them. The V gene's germline CDR1 is MGHRA and CDR2 YSYEKL. CDR3 length equals 13 residues. This chain's CDR3 is CASSQEHGEKLFF. CDR3 in DNA: TGCGCCAGCAGCCAAGAGCACGGTGAAAAACTGTTTTTT.

In this sample, this clonotype turned up a few times. The gene calls are TRBV3-1 and TRBJ2-3, with 8 bases lining up with TRBD2. CDR3 length: 13 residues. V lost 8 bases and J lost 1; bases outside the gene matches: 2. CDR1 is LGHDT and CDR2 is YNNKEL in the germline V gene (reference sequence). CDR3 amino acids: CASLAGGTDTQYF. DNA of the CDR3: TGTGCCAGCCTAGCGGGTGGCACAGATACGCAGTATTTT.

This rearrangement joins TRBV6-5 to TRBJ1-2; no clear D. Trimming pared 2 bases from V and 8 bases from J, leaving 18 bases between. The CDR3 consists of 15 residues. The V gene's germline CDR1 is MNHEY and CDR2 SVGAGI. The DNA of the CDR3 is TGTGCCAGCAGTTACCGCACACCGCCCAGCACGGGCTACACCTTC. The encoded protein is CASSYRTPPSTGYTF.

This clonotype was recorded a few times. The chain carries TRBV29-1 and TRBJ2-5, with 9 bases that match TRBD2. Losses at the gene ends were 5 bases for V and 4 bases for J; bases not matched to a gene: 5. CDR3 length: 13 residues. Germline CDR1 reads SQVTM; CDR2 reads ANQGSEA. In nucleotides, the CDR3 is TGCAGCGTTCGCGGGAGGGCCGCAGAGACCCAGTACTTC. Its translation is CSVRGRAAETQYF.

This clonotype showed up just a few times. CDR3 sequence reads: CASRLDMNTEAFF. CDR3 nucleotides: TGTGCCAGCAGACTCGACATGAACACTGAAGCTTTCTTT. The chain recombines TRBV7-6 with TRBJ1-1; D uncertain. Germline-derived CDR1 and CDR2 are SGHVS and FNYEAQ. The CDR3 sequence is 13 residues long. V was cut by 6 bases and J by 0 bases, with 8 bases left in between.

This clonotype has just a few counts. This chain joins TRBV2 and TRBJ1-2, with unresolved D. Germline CDR1 SNHLY, CDR2 FYNNEI. The CDR3 has 13 amino acids. V lost 8 bases, J lost 4 bases, and 14 bases lay in between. CDR3 residues: CASPSRALYGYTF. For the CDR3, the DNA is TGTGCCAGCCCCAGTCGAGCTCTCTATGGCTACACCTTC.

This clonotype was picked up a small number of times. The V gene is TRBV15, the J gene TRBJ1-5, with 7 bases that match TRBD1. With 2 bases clipped from V and 0 bases from J, the junction kept 1 base outside the gene matches. Germline assignment: CDR1 LNHNV and CDR2 YYDKDF (reference sequence). CDR3 length equals 15 residues. CDR3 region: CATSRTGDSNQPQHF. The CDR3 bases are TGTGCCACCAGCAGAACAGGGGATAGCAATCAGCCCCAGCATTTT.

This clonotype appeared a single time. This sequence may be a read error, since a much larger clone differs from it by one base. Since no conserved phenylalanine or tryptophan closes the CDR3, a read error is the likely cause. The J gene is TRBJ2-1, the V gene TRBV20-1; 8 bases agree with TRBD2. After removal of 5 bases from V and 0 bases from J, the junction contained 3 bases not matched to a gene. The germline V gene has CDR1 DFQATT and CDR2 SNEGSKA (reference sequence). CDR3 size: 14 residues. The DNA of the CDR3 is TGCAGTGCTTCAAGCGGGAGCTCCTACAATGAGCAGTTCTTA. This sequence encodes CSASSGSSYNEQFL.

The rearrangement links TRBV13 to TRBJ2-7, with TRBD2 matching 7 bases. The CDR3 extends over 13 amino acids. Germline loops: CDR1 PRHDT, CDR2 FYEKMQ (reference sequence). J lost 7 bases, V lost 4 bases, and 7 bases had no gene match. The CDR3 DNA sequence: TGTGCCAGCAGCTCTACTGGGGGAGGGGAGCAGTACTTC. This sequence encodes CASSSTGGGEQYF.

This chain connects TRBV4-2 to TRBJ2-4; TRBD2 aligns across 14 bases. The DNA end is a closer match to TRBJ2-5, so the J assignment may be wrong. Germline V gene lookup returns CDR1 LGHNA and CDR2 YNFKEQ. The CDR3 loop spans 23 amino acids. CDR3 loop: CASSQARLTWTSGRPLIQETQYF. CDR3 coding DNA: TGTGCCAGCAGCCAAGCCCGCCTGACCTGGACTAGCGGGAGGCCATTAATCCAAGAGACCCAGTACTTC.

This clonotype was observed a few times. The rearrangement uses TRBV6-5 and TRBJ2-2, with D possibly being TRBD1 (6 bases). Trimming removed 6 bases at V and 2 bases at J, with 13 bases between. This CDR3 region has 15 residues. The germline V gene has CDR1 MNHEY and CDR2 SVGAGI. CDR3 DNA sequence: TGTGCCAGCAGCCAACGGACAGCTAACACCGGGGAGCTGTTTTTT. Amino acids: CASSQRTANTGELFF.

The chain uses TRBV25-1 and TRBJ2-7; D is possibly TRBD1 (6 bases). CDR1 is MGHDK and CDR2 is SYGVNS in the germline V gene. The CDR3 runs 16 residues. V shed 6 bases and J shed 4 bases, with 22 bases lying between them. The CDR3: CASRQGFGLDVYEQYF. CDR3 nucleotides: TGTGCCAGCAGACAGGGATTCGGTCTAGATGTTTACGAGCAGTACTTC.

The chain uses TRBV7-3 and TRBJ1-2; no definite D call. The CDR3 length is 13 residues. The ends were cut back, 8 bases at V and 1 base at J, with 11 bases in the middle. Germline loops: CDR1 SGHTA, CDR2 FQGTGA. CDR3 in amino acids: CASLPTLNYGYTF. The CDR3 DNA reads TGTGCCAGCCTACCGACACTTAACTATGGCTACACCTTC.

V is TRBV6-1 and J is TRBJ1-1, with a weak D call TRBD1 (5 bases). CDR1 and CDR2 from the germline V gene are MNHNS and SASEGT. This CDR3 has 15 residues. Deletions cut 2 bases from V and 1 base from J, with 11 bases between. DNA of the CDR3: TGTGCCAGCAGTGAACGGGGGAGGGGGAACACTGAAGCTTTCTTT. Translation gives CASSERGRGNTEAFF.

The chain uses TRBV6-1 and TRBJ2-1; 9 bases align to TRBD2. Germline V gene lookup returns CDR1 MNHNS and CDR2 SASEGT. V dropped 5 bases and J dropped 4; count of bases not matched to a gene: 18. There are 19 residues in the CDR3. CDR3 amino acids: CASSPLTAGLAGMYNEQFF. The CDR3 coding sequence is TGTGCCAGCAGTCCATTGACCGCGGGGCTAGCGGGAATGTACAATGAGCAGTTCTTC.

The J gene is TRBJ1-2, the V gene TRBV24-1; unclear D gene. The V gene lost 7 bases and the J gene lost 4 bases, with 12 bases spanning the gap. The germline gives CDR1 KGHDR, CDR2 SFDVKD. This CDR3 region has 13 residues. CDR3 bases: TGTGCCACCAGCCCCGCCAGGAGCTATGGCTACACCTTC. It is translated as CATSPARSYGYTF.

Written as DNA, the CDR3 is TGCGCCAGCAGCTTACCCGGACGTCCTCCCTATGGCTACACCTTC. Translated, it gives CASSLPGRPPYGYTF. This rearrangement joins TRBV5-1 to TRBJ1-2; D is unresolved. Germline assignment: CDR1 SGHRS and CDR2 YFSETQ. The ends were cut back, 2 bases at V and 4 bases at J, with 15 bases in the middle. The CDR3 runs to 15 residues.

With regard to this clonotype: At one end the junction does not follow the germline gene, possibly because of a read error. V and J are TRBV7-3 and TRBJ2-6; 7 bases line up with TRBD1. The CDR3 loop spans 15 amino acids. Germline loops: CDR1 SGHTA, CDR2 FQGTGA. For the CDR3, the DNA is TGTGCCAGCAGCTTAGAGGGGGCTGGGGCCAGCGTCCGGACTTTC. It yields the protein CASSLEGAGASVRTF.

This clonotype was seen ten or more times. The V gene is TRBV7-2, the J gene TRBJ2-3; unclear D gene. Germline values: CDR1 SGHTA, CDR2 FQGNSA. V lost 5 bases and J 2 bases, leaving 5 bases between the germline ends. CDR3 size: 12 residues. CDR3 nucleotide sequence: TGTGCCAGCAGCCCATCCACAGATACGCAGTATTTT. As protein: CASSPSTDTQYF. Looking up the rest from reference TRBV7-2 and TRBJ2-3 gives the full variable domain: GAGVSQSPSNKVTEKGKDVELRCDPISGHTALYWYRQSLGQGLEFLIYFQGNSAPDKSGLPSDRFSAERTGGSVSTLTIQRTQQEDSAVYLCASSPSTDTQYFGPGTRLTVL.

This clonotype has just one count. The chain is built from TRBV24-1 and TRBJ1-2, with TRBD1 identical over 9 bases. V dropped 3 bases and J dropped 6; count of bases not matched to a gene: 7. There are 15 residues in the CDR3. Germline loops: CDR1 KGHDR, CDR2 SFDVKD. The CDR3 loop reads CATSDRQGVMDGYTF. CDR3 nucleotides: TGTGCCACCAGTGATAGACAGGGGGTAATGGATGGCTACACCTTC.

In this sample, this clonotype turned up a few times. Being one base from a much bigger clone, this may be a read error. This sequence joins TRBV3-1 and TRBJ2-5; 11 bases fit TRBD2. The J call may not be correct, given that the DNA end is closer to TRBJ2-7. The CDR3 covers 14 residues. Germline V gene data show CDR1 as LGHDT and CDR2 as YNNKEL (reference sequence). The chain's CDR3 is CAGAHSGRAGEQYF. DNA of the CDR3: TGTGCCGGCGCACATAGCGGGAGGGCTGGCGAGCAGTACTTC.

DNA for the CDR3: TGCAGTGGAGACAGGGCTGAGAACACTGAAGCTTTCTTT. This gives the protein CSGDRAENTEAFF. This rearrangement joins TRBV20-1 to TRBJ1-1; 7 bases agree with TRBD1. The length of the CDR3 is 13 residues. V was clipped by 7 bases and J by 1 base; unmatched bases: 6. CDR1 is DFQATT, CDR2 SNEGSKA, per germline (reference sequence).

The J gene is TRBJ2-1, the V gene TRBV5-1, with D hard to call. The germline CDR1 and CDR2 sequences are SGHRS and YFSETQ. The CDR3 is made up of 17 amino acids. V was pared by 1 base and J by 8 bases, with 22 bases between. This CDR3 reads CASSLKSPTRPVDEQFF. The CDR3 DNA follows: TGCGCCAGCAGCTTGAAATCCCCTACCCGTCCGGTCGATGAGCAGTTCTTC.